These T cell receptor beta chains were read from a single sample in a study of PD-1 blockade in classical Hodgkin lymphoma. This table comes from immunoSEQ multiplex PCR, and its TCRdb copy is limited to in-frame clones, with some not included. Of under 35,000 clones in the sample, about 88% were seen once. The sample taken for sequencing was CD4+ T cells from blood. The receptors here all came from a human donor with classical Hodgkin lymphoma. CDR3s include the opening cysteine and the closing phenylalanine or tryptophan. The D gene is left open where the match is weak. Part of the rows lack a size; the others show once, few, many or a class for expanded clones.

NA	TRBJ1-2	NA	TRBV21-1	CASRAPGQGAAGYTF	TGTGCCAGCAGGGCGCCGGGACAGGGGGCAGCGGGCTACACCTTC
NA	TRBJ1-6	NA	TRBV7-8	CASSLWPDRTYNSPLHF	TGTGCCAGCAGCTTATGGCCGGACAGAACCTATAATTCACCCCTCCACTTT
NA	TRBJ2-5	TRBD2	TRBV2	CASTPGAGGETQYF	TGTGCCAGCACCCCAGGGGCGGGGGGGGAGACCCAGTACTTC
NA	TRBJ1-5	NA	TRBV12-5	CASAPASNQPQHF	TGTGCTAGTGCTCCGGCCAGCAATCAGCCCCAGCATTTT
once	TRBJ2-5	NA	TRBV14	CASSQDETQYF	TGTGCCAGCAGCCAAGATGAGACCCAGTACTTC
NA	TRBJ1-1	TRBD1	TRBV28	CASTPGGAIDTEAFF	TGTGCCAGCACTCCAGGGGGGGCCATAGACACTGAAGCTTTCTTT
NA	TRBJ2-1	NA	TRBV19	CASLSGSYNEQFF	TGTGCCAGTCTGAGCGGCTCCTACAATGAGCAGTTCTTC
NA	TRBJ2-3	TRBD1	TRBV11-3	CASSLDRADTQYF	TGTGCCAGCAGCTTGGACAGGGCAGATACGCAGTATTTT
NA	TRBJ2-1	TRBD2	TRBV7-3	CASSLGLAGNNEQFF	TGTGCCAGCAGCTTAGGGCTAGCGGGTAACAATGAGCAGTTCTTC
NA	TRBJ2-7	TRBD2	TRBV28	CASSSGGTSYEQYF	TGTGCCAGCAGTTCCGGGGGGACTTCCTACGAGCAGTACTTC
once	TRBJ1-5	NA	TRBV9	CASSFNGDSNQPQHF	TGTGCCAGCAGCTTCAACGGGGATAGCAATCAGCCCCAGCATTTT
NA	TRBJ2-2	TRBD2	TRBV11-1	CASPRSVAGVTGELFF	TGTGCCAGCCCCCGGAGTGTAGCGGGAGTTACCGGGGAGCTGTTTTTT
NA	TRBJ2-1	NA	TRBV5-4	CASSEGGAYNEQFF	TGTGCCAGCAGCGAGGGCGGGGCCTACAATGAGCAGTTCTTC
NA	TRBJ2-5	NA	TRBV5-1	CASSLAGGQETQYF	TGCGCCAGCAGCTTAGCGGGTGGGCAAGAGACCCAGTACTTC
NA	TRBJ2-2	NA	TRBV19	CASSNQGKLGAGELFF	TGTGCCAGTAGCAACCAGGGGAAACTGGGCGCCGGGGAGCTGTTTTTT
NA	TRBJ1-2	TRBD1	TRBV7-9	CASRPGGDYGYTF	TGTGCCAGCAGACCAGGGGGCGACTATGGCTACACCTTC
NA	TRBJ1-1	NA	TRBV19	CASSIDGRNTEAFF	TGTGCCAGTAGTATAGACGGACGTAACACTGAAGCTTTCTTT
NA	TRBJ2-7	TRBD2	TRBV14	CASSQVAGAREQYF	TGTGCCAGCAGCCAAGTCGCGGGAGCTCGAGAGCAGTACTTC
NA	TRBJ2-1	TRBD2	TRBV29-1	CSVASGRGSRDNEQFF	TGCAGCGTTGCTAGCGGGAGGGGATCGAGGGACAATGAGCAGTTCTTC
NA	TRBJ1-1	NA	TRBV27	CASSLGTNRDTEAFF	TGTGCCAGCAGTCTAGGGACAAACCGAGACACTGAAGCTTTCTTT
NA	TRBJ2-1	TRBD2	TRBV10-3	CAISEGREGEQFF	TGTGCCATCAGTGAGGGGAGGGAGGGTGAGCAGTTCTTC
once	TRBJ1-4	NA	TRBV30	CAWAHSSNEKLFF	TGTGCCTGGGCTCACAGTTCTAATGAAAAACTGTTTTTT
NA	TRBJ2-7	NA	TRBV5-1	CASSLRPSPDEQYF	TGCGCCAGCAGCTTGCGCCCCAGTCCCGACGAGCAGTACTTC
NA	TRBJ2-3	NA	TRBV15	CATTPPGGRRTDTQYF	TGTGCCACCACACCCCCCGGGGGGCGCCGCACAGATACGCAGTATTTT
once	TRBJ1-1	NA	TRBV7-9	CASSLDVANTEAFF	TGTGCCAGCAGCCTGGACGTAGCAAACACTGAAGCTTTCTTT
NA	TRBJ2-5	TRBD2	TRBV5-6	CASSLLSGGEETQYF	TGTGCCAGCAGTTTACTCAGCGGGGGCGAAGAGACCCAGTACTTC